This T cell receptor (beta chain) was documented in a study of CD8 T cells in ankylosing spondylitis. Quantitative 5'-RACE with molecular barcodes was used to make the TCR beta libraries. TCRdb fed the 5' RACE reads into MiXCR, producing one record per CDR3 protein. Of tens of thousands of distinct CDR3 sequences in the sample, 8% to 13% were seen once. To note about this clonotype: The antigen is unknown.

Findings of the study overall: Disease-associated clonotypes exhibited CD8+ identity and were relatively infrequent in peripheral blood. Disease-linked clones reportedly concentrated significantly in matched ankylosing spondylitis synovial fluid. A motif of eight highly homologous TCR beta variants was seen as apparently characteristic of ankylosing spondylitis blood.

The germline V gene encodes CDR1 DFQATT and CDR2 SNEGSKA (reference sequence). This CDR3 region has 16 residues. V lost 0 bases to trimming and J lost 7 bases, with 21 bases between them. This clonotype was obtained from a male donor with ankylosing spondylitis or in good health (not recorded which). This chain joins TRBV20-1 and TRBJ1-2, with no clear D. Material for sequencing was blood, either unsorted or a sorted T cell fraction (not recorded which). The CDR3: CSARDDLRNPESGYTF. CDR3 DNA sequence: TGCAGTGCTAGAGATGATCTCCGGAACCCAGAAAGTGGCTACACCTTC.